This entry lists 17 T cell receptor beta chains sequenced from one sample in a study of blood T cells in healthy people across ages. A sample-barcoded 5' primer and a J-beta primer mix were used in a second PCR of roughly 6 to 11 cycles. MiXCR was run by TCRdb on the 5' RACE reads, yielding one entry per CDR3 protein. The profile shows about a million distinct CDR3 sequences, roughly 47% of them singletons. Specimen: blood. Receptors originate from a woman between 55 and 75 years old in good health.

This clonotype was counted between two and nine times. The chain employs TRBV29-1 and TRBJ2-7, with a possible D match to TRBD2 (5 bases). In germline, CDR1 is SQVTM, CDR2 ANQGSEA. The CDR3 loop spans 11 amino acids. V was pared by 7 bases and J by 2 bases, with 9 bases between. The CDR3, as DNA: TGCAGCGGGGGAGACACCTACGAGCAGTACTTC. Translating it yields CSGGDTYEQYF.

This clonotype has just a few counts. J is TRBJ2-6 and V is TRBV6-5, with D possibly matching TRBD1 (5 bases). V lost 7 bases, J lost 2 bases, and 9 bases lay in between. CDR3 length equals 14 residues. Germline V gives CDR1 MNHEY, CDR2 SVGAGI. The chain's CDR3 is CASTGWTGANVLTF. The CDR3 region has the DNA TGTGCCAGCACAGGGTGGACTGGGGCCAACGTCCTGACTTTC.

This chain links TRBV6-1 with TRBJ2-1, with D possibly being TRBD1 or TRBD2 (7 bases each). The CDR3 is 13 residues long. The V end was cut by 6 bases, the J end by 9 bases, with 15 bases between. Germline V lookup: CDR1 MNHNS, CDR2 SASEGT. The CDR3 DNA reads as TGTGCCAGCAGAAAATCAGGGGGGGTTGAGCAGTTCTTC. As protein: CASRKSGGVEQFF.

V gene TRBV20-1 combines with J gene TRBJ2-5, with 11 bases fitting TRBD2. The CDR3 is 15 amino acids. Trimming cost V 0 bases and J 4 bases; bases outside gene matches: 4. The germline gives CDR1 DFQATT, CDR2 SNEGSKA (reference sequence). The chain's CDR3 is CSARDSGRGRETQYF. The DNA of the CDR3 is TGCAGTGCTAGAGATAGCGGGAGGGGACGAGAGACCCAGTACTTC.

Only a few counts were recorded for this clonotype. This rearrangement joins TRBV7-2 to TRBJ1-5; D perhaps matches TRBD1 (5 bases). The germline V gene encodes CDR1 SGHTA and CDR2 FQGNSA. This CDR3 contains 15 residues. V gave up 3 bases and J gave up 3 bases, with 12 bases separating them. The CDR3 reads CASSFMGPSNQPQHF. CDR3 DNA: TGTGCCAGCAGCTTCATGGGGCCGTCCAATCAGCCCCAGCATTTT.

The V gene is TRBV20-1, the J gene TRBJ2-1; D remains unclear. Germline CDR1 DFQATT, CDR2 SNEGSKA (reference sequence). V was clipped by 4 bases and J by 11 bases, with 12 bases between them. The CDR3 runs 11 residues. The CDR3 protein is CSANLASKQFF. The CDR3 nucleotides are TGCAGTGCTAATCTGGCATCAAAGCAGTTCTTC.

The chain recombines TRBV28 with TRBJ1-5, with D tentatively TRBD1 (6 bases). CDR3 length: 15 residues. Germline-derived CDR1 and CDR2 are MDHEN and SYDVKM. V lost 6 bases and J 0 bases, leaving 12 bases between the germline ends. The CDR3 sequence is CASSRYRDSNQPQHF. CDR3 sequence (DNA): TGTGCCAGCAGCCGGTACAGGGATAGCAATCAGCCCCAGCATTTT.

This rearrangement joins TRBV10-3 to TRBJ2-6, with D perhaps given as TRBD1 or TRBD2 (5 bases each). V lost 3 bases to trimming and J lost 0 bases, with 18 bases between them. The CDR3 is 19 residues long. Germline V gene data show CDR1 as ENHRY and CDR2 as SYGVKD. The CDR3 sequence: CAISDQGTVAFSGANVLTF. In DNA, the CDR3 is TGTGCCATCAGTGATCAAGGGACGGTGGCGTTCTCTGGGGCCAACGTCCTGACTTTC.

In its sample, this clonotype was seen a few times. The J gene is TRBJ2-1, the V gene TRBV2; 12 bases line up with TRBD2. The trim removed 4 bases at V and 3 bases at J, leaving 1 base unmatched. Germline V gene data show CDR1 as SNHLY and CDR2 as FYNNEI. There are 15 residues in the CDR3. The DNA for the CDR3 is TGTGCCAGCAGTGGACTAGCGGGAGACTACAATGAGCAGTTCTTC. This sequence encodes CASSGLAGDYNEQFF. Variable domain in full (rest from reference TRBV2 and TRBJ2-1): EPEVTQTPSHQVTQMGQEVILRCVPISNHLYFYWYRQILGQKVEFLVSFYNNEISEKSEIFDDQFSVERPDGSNFTLKIRSTKLEDSAMYFCASSGLAGDYNEQFFGPGTRLTVL.

About this clonotype itself: The junction departs from the called germline gene at one end, perhaps through a read error. The rearrangement uses TRBV28 and TRBJ1-5; 7 bases are a match to TRBD1. CDR3 length: 16 residues. Looked up from germline, CDR1 is MDHEN and CDR2 is SYDVKM. For the CDR3, the DNA is TGTGCCAGCAATATTAAGGGGTCAGGGGGGAATCGGCCCCAGCATTTT. Amino acids: CASNIKGSGGNRPQHF.

The V call is TRBV20-1, the J call TRBJ2-7; 7 positions agree with TRBD2. Germline V lookup: CDR1 DFQATT, CDR2 SNEGSKA (reference sequence). This CDR3 spans 12 amino acids. After removal of 5 bases from V and 5 bases from J, the junction contained 6 bases not matched to a gene. CDR3 coding DNA: TGCAGTGCTCCCGACGGGGGGAACGAGCAGTACTTC. Amino acid sequence: CSAPDGGNEQYF.

This clonotype appeared once. V gene TRBV20-1 combines with J gene TRBJ1-2; no clear D gene. The V end lost 3 bases, the J end lost 1 base, and 15 bases lay between the germline ends. The germline V gene has CDR1 DFQATT and CDR2 SNEGSKA (reference sequence). CDR3 length: 15 amino acids. The CDR3 sequence is CSASDYGQLNYGYTF. The CDR3 coding sequence is TGCAGTGCTAGTGACTACGGGCAGCTTAACTATGGCTACACCTTC.

V is TRBV7-9 and J is TRBJ1-1; perhaps TRBD1 as D (6 bases). The CDR3 has 15 amino acids. With 1 base removed from V and 1 base from J, the gap between germline ends came to 10 bases. The germline V gene encodes CDR1 SEHNR and CDR2 FQNEAQ (reference sequence). Here the CDR3 DNA reads TGTGCCAGCAGCTTAGTAGGCAGGGGGAACACTGAAGCTTTCTTT. This sequence encodes CASSLVGRGNTEAFF.

The chain is built from TRBV14 and TRBJ2-3; possibly TRBD2 for D (5 bases). Trimming pared 6 bases from V and 4 bases from J, leaving 14 bases between. Looked up from germline, CDR1 is SGHDN and CDR2 is FVKESK. This CDR3 contains 14 residues. CDR3 sequence: CASSMRAGADTQYF. The CDR3 DNA follows: TGTGCCAGCAGTATGAGGGCTGGGGCAGATACGCAGTATTTT.

The rearrangement links TRBV6-6 to TRBJ2-4, with 9 positions matching TRBD2. TRBJ2-7 explains the end of the DNA better; the J call may be wrong. The CDR3 loop spans 16 amino acids. Germline V gene sequence: CDR1 MNHNY, CDR2 SVGAGI (reference sequence). The chain's CDR3 is CASSYSGGLAHYEQYF. CDR3 nucleotide sequence: TGTGCCAGCAGTTACTCCGGTGGACTAGCGCACTACGAGCAGTACTTC.

This sequence joins TRBV2 and TRBJ2-3; TRBD1 matches 11 bases. The trim removed 0 bases at V and 8 bases at J, leaving 7 bases unmatched. This CDR3 has 16 residues. The germline CDR1 and CDR2 sequences are SNHLY and FYNNEI. The CDR3 spells CASSEAGTGGTFTQYF. CDR3 sequence (DNA): TGTGCCAGCAGTGAAGCAGGGACAGGGGGAACGTTTACGCAGTATTTT.

The J gene is TRBJ2-3, the V gene TRBV6-9, with TRBD2 as a possible D gene (8 bases). This CDR3 contains 17 residues. Germline values: CDR1 MNHGY, CDR2 SVAAGI. The V gene lost 1 base and the J gene lost 4 bases, with 18 bases spanning the gap. CDR3 sequence reads: CASSYLGTRGLADTQYF. The CDR3 DNA reads TGTGCCAGCAGTTATTTGGGGACTAGGGGGCTGGCAGATACGCAGTATTTT.